These 30 T cell receptor beta chains were sequenced from one sample in a study of OX40 agonist ivuxolimab in advanced cancers. Repertoires were generated with immunoSEQ multiplex PCR, while TCRdb's copy carries only in-frame clones and drops some. This sample has approximately 15,000 clones, with 80% to 95% found just once. Specimen: CD4+ or CD8+ T cells sorted from blood, collected in a trial of the OX40 agonist ivuxolimab. All receptors come from an adult with an advanced solid tumor such as melanoma, head and neck, liver or kidney cancer.

The chain combines TRBV6-5 with TRBJ2-7; 8 positions agree with TRBD2. This CDR3 has 14 amino acids. CDR1 MNHEY and CDR2 SVGAGI come from the germline V gene. V trimming: 5 bases; J trimming: 3 bases; junction bases outside the gene matches: 6. The DNA for the CDR3 is TGTGCCAGCAGTAAGGACGGGGGGGGCTACGAGCAGTACTTC. It translates to CASSKDGGGYEQYF.

This sequence joins TRBV9 and TRBJ2-1; 8 nucleotides match TRBD2. CDR1 and CDR2 (germline): SGDLS, YYNGEE. The CDR3 loop spans 16 amino acids. The ends lost 0 bases at V and 10 bases at J; junction bases unmatched: 12. This chain's CDR3 is CASSVDPGGVNVEQFF. In DNA, the CDR3 is TGTGCCAGCAGCGTAGATCCGGGAGGGGTAAATGTGGAGCAGTTCTTC.

V and J are TRBV14 and TRBJ2-1; 7 bases are shared with TRBD2. Germline lookup yields CDR1 SGHDN and CDR2 FVKESK. Unmatched junction bases numbered 12, after V lost 4 bases and J lost 3 bases. The CDR3 covers 17 residues. The CDR3 DNA follows: TGTGCCAGCAGCCTCTTGGGGGGGAGCGGACTCTACAATGAGCAGTTCTTC. This encodes CASSLLGGSGLYNEQFF.

The rearrangement links TRBV28 to TRBJ1-2; possibly TRBD1 for D (6 bases). Germline assignment: CDR1 MDHEN and CDR2 SYDVKM. The CDR3 extends over 15 amino acids. Trimming took off 6 bases at V and 4 bases at J, with 18 bases between the two ends. The CDR3 spells CASRLTGTRGYGYTF. As DNA, the CDR3 is TGTGCCAGCAGACTTACAGGGACTAGAGGCTATGGCTACACCTTC.

The rearrangement links TRBV5-5 to TRBJ1-1; D is ambiguous. With 5 bases removed from V and 6 bases from J, the gap between germline ends came to 8 bases. The CDR3 totals 11 residues. CDR1 SGHKS and CDR2 YYEKEE come from the germline V gene (reference sequence). For the CDR3, the DNA is TGTGCCAGCAGTCGGGAGGCTGAAGCTTTCTTT. Translating gives CASSREAEAFF.

The CDR3 is CASSSGLGTYEQYF. The CDR3 region has the DNA TGTGCCAGCAGCTCGGGACTAGGGACCTACGAGCAGTACTTC. The chain uses TRBV7-6 and TRBJ2-7; 8 bases match TRBD2. Germline V lookup: CDR1 SGHVS, CDR2 FNYEAQ. After removal of 4 bases from V and 2 bases from J, the junction contained 4 bases not matched to a gene. The CDR3 contains 14 residues.

This chain joins TRBV4-1 and TRBJ2-2, with D tentatively TRBD2 (5 bases). The CDR3 is made up of 15 amino acids. The V gene's germline CDR1 is MGHRA and CDR2 YSYEKL. V dropped 3 bases and J dropped 3 bases, with 11 bases sitting between them. The CDR3 loop reads CASSHRAEDTGELFF. CDR3 in DNA: TGCGCCAGCAGCCATCGAGCGGAGGACACCGGGGAGCTGTTTTTT.

The chain employs TRBV7-6 and TRBJ2-1, with TRBD1 matching 7 bases. The CDR3 is made up of 15 amino acids. The germline CDR1 and CDR2 sequences are SGHVS and FNYEAQ. V lost 1 base, J lost 3 bases, and 3 bases stayed unmatched. The CDR3 spells CASSLGDSYYNEQFF. The CDR3, as DNA: TGTGCCAGCAGCTTAGGGGACAGCTACTACAATGAGCAGTTCTTC.

V and J are TRBV11-2 and TRBJ2-1; 8 nucleotides line up with TRBD2. Germline CDR1 and CDR2: SGHAT and FQNNGV. V shed 0 bases and J 7 bases; nucleotides not matched to a gene: 8. The CDR3 sequence is 16 residues long. This CDR3 is CASSLDPSGSDNEQFF. DNA of the CDR3: TGTGCCAGCAGCTTAGACCCCAGCGGGAGTGATAATGAGCAGTTCTTC.

This clone showed up just once. The chain combines TRBV27 with TRBJ2-4; TRBD1 might be the D (7 bases). This CDR3 contains 13 residues. Per the germline V gene, CDR1 is MNHEY and CDR2 is SMNVEV (reference sequence). The V gene lost 4 bases and the J gene lost 4 bases, with 8 bases spanning the gap. CDR3 nucleotide sequence: TGTGCCAGCAGTTCAGGGGGGAAAAACATTCAGTACTTC. Protein sequence: CASSSGGKNIQYF.

The chain uses TRBV27 and TRBJ2-1; maybe TRBD2 (7 bases). With 8 bases removed from V and 6 bases from J, the gap between germline ends came to 17 bases. This CDR3 is built from 14 residues. Germline V CDR1 and CDR2: MNHEY, SMNVEV (reference sequence). The CDR3 reads CASGGGGLFNEQFF. CDR3 bases: TGTGCCAGCGGGGGCGGGGGCCTGTTCAATGAGCAGTTCTTC.

V and J are TRBV11-3 and TRBJ2-2; weak D call: TRBD1 (5 bases). V was shortened by 2 bases and J by 7 bases, with 11 bases between the two germline ends. The CDR3 spans 14 residues. Germline V gives CDR1 SGHNT, CDR2 YENEEA. In DNA form, the CDR3 reads TGTGCCAGCAGCTTAAGGCAGGGTGACGGGGAGCTGTTTTTT. Translation gives CASSLRQGDGELFF.

V is TRBV4-1 and J is TRBJ1-2; TRBD1 matches at 9 bases. Germline-derived CDR1 and CDR2 are MGHRA and YSYEKL. Trimming cost V 3 bases and J 0 bases; bases outside gene matches: 2. The CDR3 is 15 amino acids. CDR3 nucleotides: TGCGCCAGCAGCCAGGGGACAGGGCCTAACTATGGCTACACCTTC. Its translation is CASSQGTGPNYGYTF.

This clone occurred once. The V call is TRBV9, the J call TRBJ2-1; 11 bases are shared with TRBD1. The germline CDR1 and CDR2 sequences are SGDLS and YYNGEE. V was pared by 4 bases and J by 8 bases, with 14 bases of the junction left unmatched. The CDR3 has 17 amino acids. This CDR3 is CASSSTLGQGAGDEQFF. The CDR3 DNA is TGTGCCAGCAGCTCAACTCTCGGACAGGGGGCTGGGGATGAGCAGTTCTTC.

The rearrangement links TRBV7-3 to TRBJ2-2, with 10 nucleotides matching TRBD1. This CDR3 is 16 amino acids long. V shed 5 bases and J 7 bases; nucleotides not matched to a gene: 10. Germline CDR1 SGHTA, CDR2 FQGTGA. The CDR3 sequence: CASSTTGGILNGELFF. In nucleotides, the CDR3 is TGTGCCAGCAGCACGACAGGGGGCATATTGAACGGGGAGCTGTTTTTT. Full variable domain (outside the CDR3, taken from reference TRBV7-3 and TRBJ2-2): GAGVSQTPSNKVTEKGKYVELRCDPISGHTALYWYRQSLGQGPEFLIYFQGTGAADDSGLPNDRFFAVRPEGSVSTLKIQRTERGDSAVYLCASSTTGGILNGELFFGEGSRLTVL.

This chain connects TRBV5-6 to TRBJ1-1; D is unresolved. This CDR3 contains 14 residues. CDR1 and CDR2 (germline): SGHDT, YYEEEE. V was trimmed by 0 bases and J by 3 bases, leaving 9 bases between them. This CDR3 reads CASSLGRRYTEAFF. For the CDR3, the DNA is TGTGCCAGCAGCTTGGGAAGGAGATACACTGAAGCTTTCTTT. Full variable domain (remainder filled in from reference TRBV5-6 and TRBJ1-1): DAGVTQSPTHLIKTRGQQVTLRCSPKSGHDTVSWYQQALGQGPQFIFQYYEEEERQRGNFPDRFSGHQFPNYSSELNVNALLLGDSALYLCASSLGRRYTEAFFGQGTRLTVV.

This chain uses TRBV9 with TRBJ1-1, with unresolved D. Germline V gene data show CDR1 as SGDLS and CDR2 as YYNGEE. The CDR3 has 15 amino acids. The germline V and J ends were trimmed by 0 bases and 1 base, with 10 bases remaining between them. The DNA for the CDR3 is TGTGCCAGCAGCGTAGCTACGGAACCGAACACTGAAGCTTTCTTT. It translates to CASSVATEPNTEAFF.

The V gene is TRBV27, the J gene TRBJ2-7; 10 bases line up with TRBD2. The CDR3 has 15 residues. V shed 6 bases, J shed 2 bases, and the junction held 7 bases outside the gene matches. Germline lookup yields CDR1 MNHEY and CDR2 SMNVEV (reference sequence). CDR3 region: CASRFQAGGPYEQYF. The DNA of the CDR3 is TGTGCCAGCAGATTCCAAGCGGGAGGGCCCTACGAGCAGTACTTC.

This chain joins TRBV4-1 and TRBJ2-1; 7 bases fit TRBD2. V lost 3 bases and J lost 7; bases outside the gene matches: 6. In germline, CDR1 is MGHRA, CDR2 YSYEKL. The CDR3 is made up of 14 amino acids. The CDR3 DNA reads TGCGCCAGCAGCCATCCCGGGACTACGAATGAGCAGTTCTTC. Its translation is CASSHPGTTNEQFF.

V gene TRBV7-3 combines with J gene TRBJ1-1, with D unresolved. Per germline, CDR1 SGHTA and CDR2 FQGTGA. The V and J ends lost 6 bases and 4 bases respectively, with 9 bases between them. The CDR3 is 12 residues long. The CDR3, as DNA: TGTGCCAGCAGTATGGACGGCACTGAAGCTTTCTTT. Its translation is CASSMDGTEAFF.

The chain combines TRBV28 with TRBJ2-3; TRBD2 matches 8 bases. Losses at the gene ends were 2 bases for V and 6 bases for J; bases not matched to a gene: 4. This CDR3 is built from 14 residues. Looked up from germline, CDR1 is MDHEN and CDR2 is SYDVKM. The CDR3 reads CASSLTGGWDTQYF. CDR3 DNA: TGTGCCAGCAGTTTAACGGGAGGGTGGGATACGCAGTATTTT. The full variable domain, completed using reference TRBV28 and TRBJ2-3, is DVKVTQSSRYLVKRTGEKVFLECVQDMDHENMFWYRQDPGLGLRLIYFSYDVKMKEKGDIPEGYSVSREKKERFSLILESASTNQTSMYLCASSLTGGWDTQYFGPGTRLTVL.

This chain connects TRBV5-1 to TRBJ2-7; no reliable D call. Germline lookup yields CDR1 SGHRS and CDR2 YFSETQ. CDR3 length: 13 amino acids. The V and J ends lost 5 bases and 4 bases respectively, with 13 bases between them. The CDR3 coding sequence is TGCGCCAGCAGTTTAGGTGTGCGGTACGAGCAGTACTTC. Its protein product is CASSLGVRYEQYF.

This chain links TRBV9 with TRBJ2-5, with TRBD2 identical over 7 bases. The CDR3 is 16 amino acids. Germline-derived CDR1 and CDR2 are SGDLS and YYNGEE. Trimming took 0 bases from V and 5 from J; bases not matched to a gene: 10. For the CDR3, the DNA is TGTGCCAGCAGCGTAGGAGGAGGGAGGGCCGGGGAGACCCAGTACTTC. Protein: CASSVGGGRAGETQYF.

The rearrangement links TRBV5-8 to TRBJ2-7; 9 bases fit TRBD1. The germline gives CDR1 SGHTS, CDR2 YDEGEE. The trim removed 4 bases at V and 2 bases at J, leaving 7 bases unmatched. The length of the CDR3 is 15 residues. The CDR3 sequence is CASSETGGAPYEQYF. The CDR3 DNA is TGTGCCAGCAGCGAAACAGGGGGCGCCCCCTACGAGCAGTACTTC.

Notes on this clone: Distinct nucleotide sequences in the sample also encode this CDR3. The J gene is TRBJ2-1, the V gene TRBV4-1; 8 nucleotides align to TRBD2. The J segment lost 1 base and the V segment lost 1 base, leaving 0 bases of the junction unmatched. Germline V gene sequence: CDR1 MGHRA, CDR2 YSYEKL. There are 15 residues in the CDR3. The CDR3 DNA follows: TGCGCCAGCAGCCAAGTAGCGGGATCCTACAATGAGCAGTTCTTC. It specifies CASSQVAGSYNEQFF.

This clone showed up just a few times. The chain couples TRBV29-1 to TRBJ2-5; D uncertain. The CDR3 is made up of 12 amino acids. Germline-derived CDR1 and CDR2 are SQVTM and ANQGSEA. Between the trimmed V and J ends, which lost 2 bases and 2 bases, there was a span of 6 bases. The CDR3 DNA reads as TGCAGCGTTGAATTCAGGCAAGAGACCCAGTACTTC. This translates into CSVEFRQETQYF.

This clone is labeled as medium-sized. The chain carries TRBV19 and TRBJ1-2, with TRBD1 as a possible D gene (5 bases). Germline values: CDR1 LNHDA, CDR2 SQIVND (reference sequence). This CDR3 has 15 residues. Trimming pared 3 bases from V and 8 bases from J, leaving 19 bases between. The DNA for the CDR3 is TGTGCCAGTAGTATTTATCCGCGGGACGCGGAAGGCTACACCTTC. Protein sequence: CASSIYPRDAEGYTF.

This clone was recorded only once. The chain combines TRBV28 with TRBJ2-7; 13 nucleotides align to TRBD2. The CDR3 contains 15 residues. After removal of 5 bases from V and 2 bases from J, the junction contained 3 bases not matched to a gene. Germline loops: CDR1 MDHEN, CDR2 SYDVKM. The CDR3 DNA sequence: TGTGCCAGCAGTAAGGGGACTAGCGGGACCTACGAGCAGTACTTC. As protein: CASSKGTSGTYEQYF.

The V and J genes are TRBV9 and TRBJ2-2; 11 bases align to TRBD2. The CDR3 has 18 residues. The trim removed 4 bases at V and 5 bases at J, leaving 13 bases unmatched. Germline V gene data show CDR1 as SGDLS and CDR2 as YYNGEE. The DNA of the CDR3 is TGTGCCAGCAGCTACCCCACTACTAGCGGGGGAGGGACCGGGGAGCTGTTTTTT. It translates to CASSYPTTSGGGTGELFF.

The chain is built from TRBV7-9 and TRBJ1-1; no firm D call. Trimming pared 5 bases from V and 3 bases from J, leaving 10 bases between. Germline lookup yields CDR1 SEHNR and CDR2 FQNEAQ (reference sequence). The CDR3 runs 13 residues. The CDR3 is CASSPPADTEAFF. As DNA, the CDR3 is TGTGCCAGCAGCCCGCCCGCGGACACTGAAGCTTTCTTT.